This record looks at one T cell receptor (beta chain) sequence and its context. Its antigen is undetermined. Peripheral blood samples of roughly 9.8 milliliters were drawn from each donor. Researchers isolated at least 6.5 million PBMCs per sample. The CDR3 is 16 amino acids. CDR1 and CDR2 (germline): SGDLS, YYNGEE. The trim removed 3 bases at V and 2 bases at J, leaving 9 bases unmatched. This sample was included in a study of blood T cells in healthy people across ages. Findings and limits, study-wide: Both higher diversity and more naive CD4+ cells marked long-lived donors when set against aged donors.

A sample-barcoded 5' primer and a J-beta primer mix were used in a second PCR of about 7 to 12 cycles. TCRdb recomputed calls from the 5' RACE reads with MiXCR, one row per CDR3 protein. The data contain roughly 2 million distinct CDR3 sequences, approximately 50% of them singletons. The clonotype comes from a woman aged 35 to 49 in good health. Input material: blood. This chain links TRBV9 with TRBJ2-5, with TRBD1 matching over 8 bases. In DNA form, the CDR3 reads TGTGCCAGCAGCGGAGGGACAGGAAATTCACAAGAGACCCAGTACTTC. Its protein product is CASSGGTGNSQETQYF.